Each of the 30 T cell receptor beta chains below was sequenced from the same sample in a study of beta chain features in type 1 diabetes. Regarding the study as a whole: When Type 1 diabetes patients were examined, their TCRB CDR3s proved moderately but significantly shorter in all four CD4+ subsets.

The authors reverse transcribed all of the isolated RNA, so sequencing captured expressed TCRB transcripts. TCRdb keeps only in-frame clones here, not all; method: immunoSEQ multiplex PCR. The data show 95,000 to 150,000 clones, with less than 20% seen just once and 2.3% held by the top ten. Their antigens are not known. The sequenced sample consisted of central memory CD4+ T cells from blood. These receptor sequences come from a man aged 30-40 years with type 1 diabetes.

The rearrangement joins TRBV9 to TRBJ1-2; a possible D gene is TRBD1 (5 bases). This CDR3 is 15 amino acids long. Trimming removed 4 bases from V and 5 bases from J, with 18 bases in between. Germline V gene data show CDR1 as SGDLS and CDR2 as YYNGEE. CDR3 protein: CASSHLVGGGYGYTF. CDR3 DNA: TGTGCCAGCAGCCACCTCGTCGGGGGAGGTTATGGCTACACCTTC. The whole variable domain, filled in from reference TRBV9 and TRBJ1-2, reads DSGVTQTPKHLITATGQRVTLRCSPRSGDLSVYWYQQSLDQGLQFLIQYYNGEERAKGNILERFSAQQFPDLHSELNLSSLELGDSALYFCASSHLVGGGYGYTFGSGTRLTVV.

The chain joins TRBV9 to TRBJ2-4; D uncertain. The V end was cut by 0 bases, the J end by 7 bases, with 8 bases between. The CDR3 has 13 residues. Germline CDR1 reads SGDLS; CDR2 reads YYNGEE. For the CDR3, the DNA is TGTGCCAGCAGCGTAGAAGGTGTGAACATTCAGTACTTC. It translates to CASSVEGVNIQYF.

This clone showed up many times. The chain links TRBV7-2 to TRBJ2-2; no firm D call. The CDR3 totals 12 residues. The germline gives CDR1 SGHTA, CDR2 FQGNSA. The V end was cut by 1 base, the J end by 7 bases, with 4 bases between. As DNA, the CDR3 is TGTGCCAGCAGCTTAGATATCGGGGAGCTGTTTTTT. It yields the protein CASSLDIGELFF.

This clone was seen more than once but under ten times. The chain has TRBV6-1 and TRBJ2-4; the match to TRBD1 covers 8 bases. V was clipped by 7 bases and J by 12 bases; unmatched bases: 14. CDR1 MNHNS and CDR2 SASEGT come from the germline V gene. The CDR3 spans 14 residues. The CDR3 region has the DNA TGTGCCAGCATGAGCACCGGGACAGGCAATAATCAGTACTTC. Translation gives CASMSTGTGNNQYF.

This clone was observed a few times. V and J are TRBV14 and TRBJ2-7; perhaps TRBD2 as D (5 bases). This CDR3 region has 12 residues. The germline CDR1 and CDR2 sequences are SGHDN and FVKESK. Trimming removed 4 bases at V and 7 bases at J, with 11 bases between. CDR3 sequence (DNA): TGTGCCAGCAGCCGGGAGCCCGGGGAGCAGTACTTC. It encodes CASSREPGEQYF.

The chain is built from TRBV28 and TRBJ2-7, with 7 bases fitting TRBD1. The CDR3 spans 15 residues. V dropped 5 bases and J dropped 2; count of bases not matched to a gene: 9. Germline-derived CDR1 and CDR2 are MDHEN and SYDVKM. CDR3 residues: CASSRGDRVTYEQYF. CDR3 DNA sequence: TGTGCCAGCAGTCGGGGAGACAGGGTTACCTACGAGCAGTACTTC.

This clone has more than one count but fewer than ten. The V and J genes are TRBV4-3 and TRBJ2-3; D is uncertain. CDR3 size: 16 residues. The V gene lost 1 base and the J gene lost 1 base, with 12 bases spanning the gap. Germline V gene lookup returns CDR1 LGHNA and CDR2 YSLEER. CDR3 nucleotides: TGCGCCAGCAGCCAAGGTGGTCAGCTAGGCACAGATACGCAGTATTTT. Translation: CASSQGGQLGTDTQYF.

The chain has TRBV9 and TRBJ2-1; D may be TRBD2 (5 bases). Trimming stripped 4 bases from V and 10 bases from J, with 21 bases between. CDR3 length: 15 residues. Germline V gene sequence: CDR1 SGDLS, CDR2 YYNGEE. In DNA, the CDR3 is TGTGCCAGCAGCCTACTAGGAGGATCGTCAGGCGAGCAGTTCTTC. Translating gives CASSLLGGSSGEQFF.

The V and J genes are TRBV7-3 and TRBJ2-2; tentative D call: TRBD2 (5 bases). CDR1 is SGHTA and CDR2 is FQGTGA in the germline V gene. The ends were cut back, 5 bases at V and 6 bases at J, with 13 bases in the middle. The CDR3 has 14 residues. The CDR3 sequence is CASSPGFRSGELFF. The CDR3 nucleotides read TGTGCCAGCAGCCCGGGGTTTAGGTCCGGGGAGCTGTTTTTT.

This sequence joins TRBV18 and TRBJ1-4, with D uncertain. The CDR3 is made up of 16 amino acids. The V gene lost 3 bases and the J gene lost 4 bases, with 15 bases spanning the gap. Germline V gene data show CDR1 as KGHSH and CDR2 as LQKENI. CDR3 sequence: CASSPSGGSFNEKLFF. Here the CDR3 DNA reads TGTGCCAGCTCACCCTCCGGCGGGAGTTTTAATGAAAAACTGTTTTTT.

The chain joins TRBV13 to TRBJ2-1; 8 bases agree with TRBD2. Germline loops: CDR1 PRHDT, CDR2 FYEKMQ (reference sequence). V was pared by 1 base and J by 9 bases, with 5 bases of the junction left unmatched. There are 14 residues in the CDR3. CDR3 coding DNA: TGTGCCAGCAGCTTAGACGGGGGGGCTGGTGAGCAGTTCTTC. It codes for CASSLDGGAGEQFF.

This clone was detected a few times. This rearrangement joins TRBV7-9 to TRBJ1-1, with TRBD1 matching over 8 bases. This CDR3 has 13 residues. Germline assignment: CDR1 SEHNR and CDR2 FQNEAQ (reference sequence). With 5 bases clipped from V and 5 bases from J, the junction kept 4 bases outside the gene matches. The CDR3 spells CASSIQGDTEAFF. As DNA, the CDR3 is TGTGCCAGCAGCATACAGGGGGATACTGAAGCTTTCTTT.

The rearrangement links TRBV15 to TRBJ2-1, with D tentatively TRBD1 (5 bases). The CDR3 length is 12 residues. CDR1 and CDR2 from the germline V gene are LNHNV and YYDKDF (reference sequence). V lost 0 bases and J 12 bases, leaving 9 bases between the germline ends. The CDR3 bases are TGTGCCACCAGCAGAGACAGGGATGGGCAGTTCTTC. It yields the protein CATSRDRDGQFF.

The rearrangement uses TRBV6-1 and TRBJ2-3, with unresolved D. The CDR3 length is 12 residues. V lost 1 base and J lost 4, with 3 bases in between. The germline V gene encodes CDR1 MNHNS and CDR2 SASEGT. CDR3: CASSEVADTQYF. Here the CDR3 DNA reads TGTGCCAGCAGTGAAGTCGCAGATACGCAGTATTTT.

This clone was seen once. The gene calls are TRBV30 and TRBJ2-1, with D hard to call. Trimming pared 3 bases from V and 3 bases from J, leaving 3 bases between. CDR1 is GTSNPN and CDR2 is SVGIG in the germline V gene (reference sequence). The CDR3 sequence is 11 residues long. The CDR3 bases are TGTGCCTGGAGCGGCTACAATGAGCAGTTCTTC. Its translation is CAWSGYNEQFF.

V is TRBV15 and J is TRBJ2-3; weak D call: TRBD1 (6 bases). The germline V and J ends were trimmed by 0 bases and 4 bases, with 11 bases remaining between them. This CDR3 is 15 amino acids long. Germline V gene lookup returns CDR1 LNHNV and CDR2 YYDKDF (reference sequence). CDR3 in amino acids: CATSRDGQGPDTQYF. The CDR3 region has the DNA TGTGCCACCAGCAGAGATGGGCAGGGGCCAGATACGCAGTATTTT.

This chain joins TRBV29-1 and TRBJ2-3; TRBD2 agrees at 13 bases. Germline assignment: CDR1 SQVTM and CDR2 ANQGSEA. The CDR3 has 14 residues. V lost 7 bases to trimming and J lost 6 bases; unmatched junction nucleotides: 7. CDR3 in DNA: TGCAGCGCTGGGACTAGCGGGGTAGTGGATACGCAGTATTTT. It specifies CSAGTSGVVDTQYF.

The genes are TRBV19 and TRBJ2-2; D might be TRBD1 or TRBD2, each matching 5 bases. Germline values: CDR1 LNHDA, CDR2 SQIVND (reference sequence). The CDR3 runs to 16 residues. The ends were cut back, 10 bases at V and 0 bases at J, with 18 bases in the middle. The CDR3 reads CATKPSGAANTGELFF. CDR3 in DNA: TGTGCCACAAAACCCTCCGGGGCGGCGAACACCGGGGAGCTGTTTTTT.

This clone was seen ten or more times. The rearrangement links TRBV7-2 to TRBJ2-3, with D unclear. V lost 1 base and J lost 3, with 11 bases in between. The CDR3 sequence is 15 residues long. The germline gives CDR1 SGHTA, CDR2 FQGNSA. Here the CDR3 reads CASSLVADRTDTQYF. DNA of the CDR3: TGTGCCAGCAGCTTAGTCGCCGATCGGACAGATACGCAGTATTTT.

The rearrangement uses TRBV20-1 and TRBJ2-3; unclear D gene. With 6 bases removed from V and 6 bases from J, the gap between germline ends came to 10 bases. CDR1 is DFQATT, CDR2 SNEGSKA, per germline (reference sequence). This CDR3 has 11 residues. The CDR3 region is CSAPELDTQYF. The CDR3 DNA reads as TGCAGTGCCCCCGAGCTGGATACGCAGTATTTT.

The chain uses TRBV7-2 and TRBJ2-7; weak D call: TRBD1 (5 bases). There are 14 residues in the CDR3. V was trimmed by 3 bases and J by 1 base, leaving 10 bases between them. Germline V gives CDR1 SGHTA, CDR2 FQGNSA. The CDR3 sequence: CASSFGDSSYEQYF. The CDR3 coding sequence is TGTGCCAGCAGCTTTGGCGACAGTTCCTACGAGCAGTACTTC.

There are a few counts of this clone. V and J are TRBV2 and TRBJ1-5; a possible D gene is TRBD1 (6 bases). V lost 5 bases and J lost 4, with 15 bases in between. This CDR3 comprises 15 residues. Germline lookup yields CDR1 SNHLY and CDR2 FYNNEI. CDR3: CASSLQGIGNQPQHF. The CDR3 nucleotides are TGTGCCAGCAGTTTACAGGGCATCGGGAATCAGCCCCAGCATTTT.

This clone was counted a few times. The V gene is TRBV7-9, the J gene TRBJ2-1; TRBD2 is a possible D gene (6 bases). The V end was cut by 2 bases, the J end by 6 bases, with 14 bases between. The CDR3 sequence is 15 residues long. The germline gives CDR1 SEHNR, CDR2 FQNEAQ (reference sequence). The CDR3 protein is CASSLIRGNRNEQFF. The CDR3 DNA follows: TGTGCCAGCAGCTTAATCCGGGGGAACCGCAATGAGCAGTTCTTC.

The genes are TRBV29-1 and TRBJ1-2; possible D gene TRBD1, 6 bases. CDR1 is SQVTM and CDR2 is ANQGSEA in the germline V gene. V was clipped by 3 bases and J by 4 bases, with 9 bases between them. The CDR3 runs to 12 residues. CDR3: CSVDEQGYGYTF. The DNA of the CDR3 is TGCAGCGTTGATGAACAGGGCTATGGCTACACCTTC.

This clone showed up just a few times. The CDR3 DNA reads TGTGCCAGCAGCGTAGGTCAGGAGTATACGCAGTATTTT. Encoded protein: CASSVGQEYTQYF. This chain links TRBV9 with TRBJ2-3, with D uncertain. CDR1 and CDR2 (germline): SGDLS, YYNGEE. V was pared by 0 bases and J by 7 bases, with 9 bases between. This CDR3 is 13 amino acids long.

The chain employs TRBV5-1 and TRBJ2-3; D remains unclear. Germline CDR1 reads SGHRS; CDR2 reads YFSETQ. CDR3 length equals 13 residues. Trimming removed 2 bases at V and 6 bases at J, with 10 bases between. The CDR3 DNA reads TGCGCCAGCAGCTTAACTGAACGGGATACGCAGTATTTT. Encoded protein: CASSLTERDTQYF.

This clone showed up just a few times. The CDR3 sequence is CSGSRRGGLEDTQYF. The CDR3 DNA sequence: TGCAGCGGTTCTAGACGTGGGGGCCTGGAAGATACGCAGTATTTT. The V gene is TRBV29-1, the J gene TRBJ2-3; D may be TRBD1 (6 bases). V lost 7 bases and J 5 bases, leaving 22 bases between the germline ends. The CDR3 sequence is 15 residues long. CDR1 and CDR2 from the germline V gene are SQVTM and ANQGSEA.

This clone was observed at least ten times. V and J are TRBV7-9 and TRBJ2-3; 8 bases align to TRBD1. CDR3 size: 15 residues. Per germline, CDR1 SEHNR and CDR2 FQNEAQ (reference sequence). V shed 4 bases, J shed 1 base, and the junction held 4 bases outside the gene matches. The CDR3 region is CASSSKDRGTDTQYF. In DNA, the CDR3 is TGTGCCAGCAGCTCCAAGGACAGGGGCACAGATACGCAGTATTTT.

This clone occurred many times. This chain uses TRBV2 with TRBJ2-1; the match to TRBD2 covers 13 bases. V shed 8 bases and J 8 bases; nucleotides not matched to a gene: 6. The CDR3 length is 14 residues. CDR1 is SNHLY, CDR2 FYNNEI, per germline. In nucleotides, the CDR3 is TGTGCCAGCGGGACTAGCGGGGAACAGGATGAGCAGTTCTTC. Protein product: CASGTSGEQDEQFF.

CDR3 residues: CASSFAGALYEQYF. CDR3 sequence (DNA): TGTGCCAGCAGCTTCGCAGGGGCGTTGTACGAGCAGTACTTC. The V and J genes are TRBV7-9 and TRBJ2-7; a weak D match, TRBD1 (6 bases). Germline-derived CDR1 and CDR2 are SEHNR and FQNEAQ (reference sequence). CDR3 length equals 14 residues. Trimming left V 3 bases short and J 4 bases short, with 13 bases between.